This T cell receptor (beta chain) was recovered during a study of blood T cell repertoires in COVID-19. The V and J ends lost 3 bases and 4 bases respectively, with 9 bases between them. The CDR3 consists of 13 residues. Germline loops: CDR1 SNHLY, CDR2 FYNNEI. Cohort allocation depended upon clinical history that participants reported. Cohort 3 recovery required two negative PCRs, clearance, or symptom resolution. Study processing details: Reference gene primer amplification yielded estimated nucleated cell counts. The table came from immunoSEQ multiplex PCR; TCRdb's copy has only in-frame clones and leaves some out. V and J calls and clone size come straight from that table; D and trimming were deduced from the DNA. The table shows fewer than 150,000 clones, with roughly four fifths occurring only once.

This chain joins TRBV2 and TRBJ1-2; D remains ambiguous. The material sequenced was PBMCs or T cells enriched from blood (not recorded which). The TCR was taken from a man aged 25 to 45 who had recovered from COVID-19. In DNA form, the CDR3 reads TGTGCCAGCAGTGACGACACGCTCTATGGCTACACCTTC. It is translated as CASSDDTLYGYTF.